What follows are 32 T cell receptor beta chains derived from one specimen sequenced in a study of CD8+ T cells in alopecia areata. Reverse transcription of extracted RNA yielded cDNA, which provided the sequencing template. TCRdb keeps only in-frame clones here, not all; method: immunoSEQ multiplex PCR. The sample lists 150,000 to 160,000 clones, less than 65% seen once, with roughly a fifth in the top ten. The source was CD8+ T cells sorted from blood, collected at week 0. These receptors were collected from a human donor with alopecia areata.

As regards this clone: No DNA is shown, since the ends of the CDR3 on it are uncertain; the CDR3 is the one TCRdb lists. The V gene is TRBV28, the J gene TRBJ1-2. The CDR3 comprises 13 residues, both ends counted. CDR1 is MDHEN and CDR2 is SYDVKM in the germline V gene. The CDR3 spells CASSLYLVGGGTF.

In nucleotides, the CDR3 is TGTGCCAGCAGCTTAGGACGGGGGGACGGCTACACCTTC. The encoded protein is CASSLGRGDGYTF. This chain joins TRBV7-2 and TRBJ1-2; D may be TRBD1 (5 bases). Trimming removed 1 base from V and 8 bases from J, with 11 bases in between. This CDR3 spans 13 amino acids. The V gene's germline CDR1 is SGHTA and CDR2 FQGNSA.

A note on this clone: Other DNA variants within this sample encode the same CDR3. The CDR3 DNA is TGTGCCAGCAGTACAGGAAACTATGGCTACACCTTC. Translating gives CASSTGNYGYTF. The V and J genes are TRBV25-1 and TRBJ1-2, with a possible D match to TRBD1 (5 bases). This CDR3 is built from 12 residues. V was pared by 5 bases and J by 2 bases, with 6 bases between. CDR1 is MGHDK, CDR2 SYGVNS, per germline.

This chain uses TRBV14 with TRBJ1-4; D not certain. This CDR3 region has 13 residues. Germline V gene data show CDR1 as SGHDN and CDR2 as FVKESK. V lost 0 bases and J lost 8, with 7 bases in between. This CDR3 reads CASSQEIWEKLFF. In DNA form, the CDR3 reads TGTGCCAGCAGCCAAGAGATTTGGGAAAAACTGTTTTTT. Filled out from reference TRBV14 and TRBJ1-4, the complete variable domain reads EAGVTQFPSHSVIEKGQTVTLRCDPISGHDNLYWYRRVMGKEIKFLLHFVKESKQDESGMPNNRFLAERTGGTYSTLKVQPAELEDSGVYFCASSQEIWEKLFFGSGTQLSVL.

The rearrangement joins TRBV29-1 to TRBJ1-2; D might be TRBD1 (5 bases). V gave up 7 bases and J gave up 7 bases, with 16 bases separating them. From germline, CDR1 is SQVTM and CDR2 ANQGSEA. This CDR3 has 12 amino acids. CDR3 protein: CSALDMGGGYTF. Here the CDR3 DNA reads TGCAGCGCTCTGGACATGGGCGGTGGCTACACCTTC.

V usage is TRBV15 and J usage is TRBJ2-1; no clear D gene. The germline CDR1 and CDR2 sequences are LNHNV and YYDKDF (reference sequence). The CDR3 sequence is 17 residues long. The V end was cut by 0 bases, the J end by 1 base, with 13 bases between. CDR3 nucleotides: TGTGCCACCAGCAGAGACCCCATGAGTTTATCCTACAATGAGCAGTTCTTC. This translates into CATSRDPMSLSYNEQFF.

The genes are TRBV29-1 and TRBJ1-2, with 9 nucleotides matching TRBD1. Germline V gene data show CDR1 as SQVTM and CDR2 as ANQGSEA. The CDR3 consists of 16 residues. The J segment lost 5 bases and the V segment lost 3 bases, leaving 13 bases of the junction unmatched. The CDR3 nucleotides are TGCAGCGTTGAGGGGGACAGGGAATCCCATCGATATGGCTACACCTTC. This encodes CSVEGDRESHRYGYTF.

J is TRBJ1-1 and V is TRBV7-2; the D is unclear. CDR3 length: 13 residues. V was pared by 5 bases and J by 4 bases, with 11 bases between. Germline CDR1 reads SGHTA; CDR2 reads FQGNSA. The CDR3 spells CASSPIRITEAFF. For the CDR3, the DNA is TGTGCCAGCAGCCCTATTAGGATCACTGAAGCTTTCTTT.

This clone occurred a few times. The gene calls are TRBV14 and TRBJ2-2; D is unclear. Trimming removed 1 base at V and 7 bases at J, with 4 bases between. Germline V lookup: CDR1 SGHDN, CDR2 FVKESK. The length of the CDR3 is 12 residues. As DNA, the CDR3 is TGTGCCAGCAGCCAAGGGATCGGGGAGCTGTTTTTT. Translating it yields CASSQGIGELFF. The full variable domain, rest sourced from reference TRBV14 and TRBJ2-2, is EAGVTQFPSHSVIEKGQTVTLRCDPISGHDNLYWYRRVMGKEIKFLLHFVKESKQDESGMPNNRFLAERTGGTYSTLKVQPAELEDSGVYFCASSQGIGELFFGEGSRLTVL.

This clone came up a few times. J is TRBJ1-1 and V is TRBV5-1; unclear D gene. The CDR3 runs to 13 residues. Deletions cut 6 bases from V and 1 base from J, with 10 bases between. Germline V lookup: CDR1 SGHRS, CDR2 YFSETQ. CDR3 region: CASKGGTNTEAFF. CDR3 bases: TGCGCCAGCAAGGGAGGAACGAACACTGAAGCTTTCTTT.

The CDR3 sequence: CATSRPKERRGGYTF. Written as DNA, the CDR3 is TGTGCCACCAGCAGACCAAAAGAGCGACGCGGAGGCTACACCTTC. The chain carries TRBV15 and TRBJ1-2; D gene ambiguous. The ends were cut back, 2 bases at V and 8 bases at J, with 18 bases in the middle. The CDR3 has 15 residues. Germline values: CDR1 LNHNV, CDR2 YYDKDF (reference sequence).

This clone was counted a few times. J is TRBJ2-2 and V is TRBV5-4, with 9 bases fitting TRBD2. CDR3 length equals 17 residues. The V gene's germline CDR1 is SGHNT and CDR2 YYREEE (reference sequence). Trimming removed 6 bases from V and 5 bases from J; junction bases left unmatched: 14. CDR3 sequence: CASNSVGSGGETGELFF. The DNA for the CDR3 is TGTGCCAGCAACTCGGTCGGTAGCGGGGGTGAAACCGGGGAGCTGTTTTTT. The whole variable domain, remainder taken from reference TRBV5-4 and TRBJ2-2, is ETGVTQSPTHLIKTRGQQVTLRCSSQSGHNTVSWYQQALGQGPQFIFQYYREEENGRGNFPPRFSGLQFPNYSSELNVNALELDDSALYLCASNSVGSGGETGELFFGEGSRLTVL.

V is TRBV29-1 and J is TRBJ2-3, with D possibly called TRBD1 or TRBD2 (5 bases each). Trimming took off 1 base at V and 4 bases at J, with 15 bases between the two ends. Germline V gene sequence: CDR1 SQVTM, CDR2 ANQGSEA. The CDR3 loop spans 15 amino acids. CDR3 nucleotides: TGCAGCGTTGAAGGGGGACCATCCGGCCCAGATACGCAGTATTTT. Its protein product is CSVEGGPSGPDTQYF.

J is TRBJ2-2 and V is TRBV15; D remains unclear. V lost 0 bases to trimming and J lost 7 bases, with 6 bases between them. The CDR3 runs 13 residues. From germline, CDR1 is LNHNV and CDR2 YYDKDF (reference sequence). The CDR3 sequence: CATSRDVGGELFF. The CDR3 DNA reads TGTGCCACCAGCAGAGATGTCGGCGGGGAGCTGTTTTTT.

J is TRBJ2-1 and V is TRBV29-1; TRBD2 aligns across 10 bases. CDR1 is SQVTM and CDR2 is ANQGSEA in the germline V gene. The trim removed 3 bases at V and 10 bases at J, leaving 9 bases unmatched. The CDR3 is made up of 14 amino acids. The CDR3 coding sequence is TGCAGCGTTGAGCACCAGCGGGGGGGCAGCGAGCAGTTCTTC. Encoded protein: CSVEHQRGGSEQFF.

V and J are TRBV29-1 and TRBJ2-3; the D gene could be TRBD1 or TRBD2 (5 bases each). The CDR3 has 16 residues. V lost 7 bases to trimming and J lost 3 bases, with 23 bases between them. CDR1 and CDR2 (germline): SQVTM, ANQGSEA. CDR3 in amino acids: CSAAPRGPTETDTQYF. For the CDR3, the DNA is TGCAGCGCTGCGCCTCGGGGCCCTACTGAGACAGATACGCAGTATTTT.

The J gene is TRBJ2-3, the V gene TRBV18, with a tentative D call TRBD1 (5 bases). From germline, CDR1 is KGHSH and CDR2 LQKENI. V was clipped by 3 bases and J by 5 bases, with 15 bases between them. This CDR3 comprises 15 residues. CDR3 loop: CASSPWGRSGDTQYF. The CDR3 region has the DNA TGTGCCAGCTCACCGTGGGGCCGGTCCGGAGATACGCAGTATTTT.

The V and J genes are TRBV11-2 and TRBJ1-6, with 7 positions matching TRBD1. The CDR3 extends over 15 amino acids. Germline lookup yields CDR1 SGHAT and CDR2 FQNNGV. V lost 5 bases to trimming and J lost 7 bases; unmatched junction nucleotides: 8. In DNA form, the CDR3 reads TGTGCCAGCAGCGGCCAGGGACAGCTAAATTCACCCCTCCACTTT. This codes for CASSGQGQLNSPLHF.

The chain links TRBV29-1 to TRBJ1-2; unclear D gene. The germline V and J ends were trimmed by 4 bases and 4 bases, with 10 bases remaining between them. This CDR3 has 12 amino acids. Germline V CDR1 and CDR2: SQVTM, ANQGSEA. The CDR3 sequence is CSVGSGSYGYTF. DNA for the CDR3: TGCAGCGTTGGTAGCGGGTCCTATGGCTACACCTTC. The whole variable domain, remainder taken from reference TRBV29-1 and TRBJ1-2, is SAVISQKPSRDICQRGTSLTIQCQVDSQVTMMFWYRQQPGQSLTLIATANQGSEATYESGFVIDKFPISRPNLTFSTLTVSNMSPEDSSIYLCSVGSGSYGYTFGSGTRLTVV.

The count of this clone is one. The chain joins TRBV5-6 to TRBJ1-5; D possibly corresponds to TRBD1 (6 bases). CDR1 is SGHDT, CDR2 YYEEEE, per germline. This CDR3 region has 16 residues. V shed 1 base and J shed 1 base, with 12 bases lying between them. The CDR3 DNA follows: TGTGCCAGCAGCTTGTCGTTTGGGGGCAGCAATCAGCCCCAGCATTTT. Protein: CASSLSFGGSNQPQHF.

Turning to this clone: Its ends do not fully match the called genes, so a read error is possible. The chain carries TRBV13 and TRBJ1-5; TRBD1 matches at 12 bases. CDR1 is PRHDT and CDR2 is FYEKMQ in the germline V gene (reference sequence). The CDR3 spans 15 residues. The CDR3 protein is CASSLGTGGSQPQHF. The CDR3 DNA sequence: TGTGCCAGCAGCCTAGGGACAGGGGGCTCTCAGCCCCAGCATTTT.

The chain recombines TRBV5-4 with TRBJ1-1; D is unclear. Germline CDR1 SGHNT, CDR2 YYREEE (reference sequence). This CDR3 spans 13 amino acids. The V and J ends lost 4 bases and 8 bases respectively, with 15 bases between them. The CDR3 protein is CASSPTEGGEAFF. The DNA for the CDR3 is TGTGCCAGCAGCCCGACGGAGGGAGGGGAAGCTTTCTTT.

The V call is TRBV13, the J call TRBJ2-5, with D perhaps matching TRBD1 (6 bases). This CDR3 has 13 residues. Per germline, CDR1 PRHDT and CDR2 FYEKMQ (reference sequence). V shed 5 bases and J shed 4 bases, with 11 bases lying between them. The CDR3 here is CASSGGGRETQYF. The CDR3 DNA follows: TGTGCCAGCAGCGGGGGCGGCCGAGAGACCCAGTACTTC.

The J gene is TRBJ2-7, the V gene TRBV30; D is undetermined. V was cut by 2 bases and J by 3 bases, with 8 bases left in between. CDR1 is GTSNPN and CDR2 is SVGIG in the germline V gene (reference sequence). The CDR3 spans 12 residues. CDR3: CAWSIGSYEQYF. The CDR3 nucleotides are TGTGCCTGGAGTATCGGTAGCTACGAGCAGTACTTC. The full variable domain, with the rest looked up from reference TRBV30 and TRBJ2-7, is SQTIHQWPATLVQPVGSPLSLECTVEGTSNPNLYWYRQAAGRGLQLLFYSVGIGQISSEVPQNLSASRPQDRQFILSSKKLLLSDSGFYLCAWSIGSYEQYFGPGTRLTVT.

The gene calls are TRBV14 and TRBJ1-2; D gene ambiguous. The CDR3 has 15 residues. The germline V gene has CDR1 SGHDN and CDR2 FVKESK. Trimming left V 0 bases short and J 4 bases short, with 12 bases between. CDR3 bases: TGTGCCAGCAGCCAAGATACTGGGGAGACCTATGGCTACACCTTC. Amino acid sequence: CASSQDTGETYGYTF. Full variable domain (outside the CDR3, taken from reference TRBV14 and TRBJ1-2): EAGVTQFPSHSVIEKGQTVTLRCDPISGHDNLYWYRRVMGKEIKFLLHFVKESKQDESGMPNNRFLAERTGGTYSTLKVQPAELEDSGVYFCASSQDTGETYGYTFGSGTRLTVV.

This sequence joins TRBV9 and TRBJ2-1, with 7 bases aligning to TRBD1. The length of the CDR3 is 14 residues. The germline V gene has CDR1 SGDLS and CDR2 YYNGEE. J lost 5 bases, V lost 4 bases, and 6 bases had no gene match. The CDR3 DNA sequence: TGTGCCAGCAGCCCCCGGGACAGCCACAATGAGCAGTTCTTC. This codes for CASSPRDSHNEQFF.

This rearrangement joins TRBV30 to TRBJ2-3; D possibly corresponds to TRBD1 (6 bases). V lost 3 bases to trimming and J lost 2 bases, with 12 bases between them. This CDR3 is 14 amino acids long. CDR1 and CDR2 (germline): GTSNPN, SVGIG (reference sequence). CDR3 coding DNA: TGTGCCTGGAGACGGGACACCTACACAGATACGCAGTATTTT. Protein sequence: CAWRRDTYTDTQYF. The whole variable domain, filled in from reference TRBV30 and TRBJ2-3, reads SQTIHQWPATLVQPVGSPLSLECTVEGTSNPNLYWYRQAAGRGLQLLFYSVGIGQISSEVPQNLSASRPQDRQFILSSKKLLLSDSGFYLCAWRRDTYTDTQYFGPGTRLTVL.

This clone was detected ten times or more. The gene calls are TRBV7-2 and TRBJ2-7; 10 nucleotides match TRBD2. Germline CDR1 SGHTA, CDR2 FQGNSA. This CDR3 is built from 15 residues. V lost 4 bases to trimming and J lost 2 bases; unmatched junction nucleotides: 5. DNA for the CDR3: TGTGCCAGCAGCTCCGGACTAGCGGTTACCTACGAGCAGTACTTC. Amino acid sequence: CASSSGLAVTYEQYF.

This chain connects TRBV30 to TRBJ2-7; D gene ambiguous. The V gene lost 7 bases and the J gene lost 5 bases, with 15 bases spanning the gap. Germline V gene lookup returns CDR1 GTSNPN and CDR2 SVGIG (reference sequence). This CDR3 region has 12 residues. The DNA of the CDR3 is TGTGCCTACTCTCCCGGATTTCACGAGCAGTACTTC. Its protein product is CAYSPGFHEQYF. The whole variable domain, remainder taken from reference TRBV30 and TRBJ2-7, is SQTIHQWPATLVQPVGSPLSLECTVEGTSNPNLYWYRQAAGRGLQLLFYSVGIGQISSEVPQNLSASRPQDRQFILSSKKLLLSDSGFYLCAYSPGFHEQYFGPGTRLTVT.

This clone was seen a few times. The genes are TRBV9 and TRBJ2-5; D not resolved. V shed 2 bases and J shed 5 bases, with 10 bases lying between them. This CDR3 comprises 13 residues. Germline values: CDR1 SGDLS, CDR2 YYNGEE. CDR3 residues: CASSVSDEETQYF. The CDR3 region has the DNA TGTGCCAGCAGCGTCTCAGACGAGGAGACCCAGTACTTC.

This clone was counted between two and nine times. This sequence joins TRBV13 and TRBJ2-5; D not certain. The CDR3 totals 14 residues. CDR1 and CDR2 from the germline V gene are PRHDT and FYEKMQ (reference sequence). The ends were cut back, 5 bases at V and 2 bases at J, with 12 bases in the middle. DNA of the CDR3: TGTGCCAGCAGCCCCCTCGGCAAGCAAGAGACCCAGTACTTC. Its protein product is CASSPLGKQETQYF.

This clone was picked up a small number of times. The chain links TRBV30 to TRBJ2-3; 8 bases are a match to TRBD2. The CDR3 has 14 residues. Germline values: CDR1 GTSNPN, CDR2 SVGIG (reference sequence). The trim removed 4 bases at V and 2 bases at J, leaving 5 bases unmatched. CDR3 sequence (DNA): TGTGCCTGGACAGGCGGGGGGTCCACAGATACGCAGTATTTT. This translates into CAWTGGGSTDTQYF.